This T cell receptor (beta chain) was captured by sequencing in a study of shared clonotypes between healthy human individuals. At the deep level, the assay was run. The data were produced by immunoSEQ multiplex PCR, yet TCRdb's version contains in-frame clones alone and is incomplete. The data show roughly 1,600,000 clones, with about 98.5% seen just once and 0.36% held by the top ten. Overall study findings and caveats: Across a handful of donors, naive CD4 shared roughly 5%, naive CD8 under 4%, memory CD4 about 2.5%, memory CD8 about 0.4%. Clonotypes shared by all four donors outscored non-shared clonotypes in generation probability.

Trimming took 0 bases from V and 5 from J; bases not matched to a gene: 12. Germline V lookup: CDR1 SGHTS, CDR2 YDEGEE. CDR3 length: 18 amino acids. With respect to this clone: Its antigen remains unknown.

The study enrolled healthy HIV-negative adults without recent acute infections or vaccinations as donors. This sequence originates from a man younger than 45 in good health. The material sequenced was naive CD4+ T cells sorted from blood. Subset: CD45RA+ positively selected. The chain uses TRBV5-8 and TRBJ2-1; 9 bases agree with TRBD1. The CDR3 is CASSLAPGQGRVNNEQFF. The CDR3 coding sequence is TGTGCCAGCAGCTTGGCCCCAGGACAGGGGCGAGTAAACAATGAGCAGTTCTTC.